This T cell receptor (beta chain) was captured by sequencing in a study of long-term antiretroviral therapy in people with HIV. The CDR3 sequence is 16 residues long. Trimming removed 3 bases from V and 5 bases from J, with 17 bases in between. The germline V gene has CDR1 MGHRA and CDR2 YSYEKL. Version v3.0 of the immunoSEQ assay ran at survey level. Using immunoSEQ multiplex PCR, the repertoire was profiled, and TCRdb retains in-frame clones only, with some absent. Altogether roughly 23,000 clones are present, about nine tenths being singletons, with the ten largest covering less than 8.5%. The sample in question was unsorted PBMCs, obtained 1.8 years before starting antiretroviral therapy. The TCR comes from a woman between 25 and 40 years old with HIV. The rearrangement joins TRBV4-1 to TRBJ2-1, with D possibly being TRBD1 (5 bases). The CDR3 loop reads CASSHPVKDSNNEQFF. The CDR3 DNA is TGCGCCAGCAGCCATCCCGTAAAAGACAGTAACAATGAGCAGTTCTTC.